This TCR beta chain was identified during a study of blood T cell repertoires in COVID-19. Study information: Both acute and convalescent COVID-19 samples were obtained from the United States, Italy and Spain.

Germline assignment: CDR1 MGHRA and CDR2 YSYEKL. The CDR3 consists of 13 residues. Trimming shortened V by 0 bases and J by 6 bases, and 6 bases separated the two germline ends. The repertoire was sequenced with immunoSEQ multiplex PCR; TCRdb's copy has only in-frame clones and lacks some. The table lists approximately 74,000 clones, approximately 89% of them singletons. The clonotype originates from a woman between 55 and 75 years old with active COVID-19. Sequenced: peripheral blood. The chain is built from TRBV4-1 and TRBJ1-5; D uncertain. CDR3 protein: CASSQDMSQPQHF. In DNA, the CDR3 is TGCGCCAGCAGCCAAGATATGAGTCAGCCCCAGCATTTT.